These 3 T cell receptor beta chains came from one sample sequenced in a study of cytomegalovirus exposure and HLA in healthy donors. Clones were read by immunoSEQ multiplex PCR, and TCRdb kept only the in-frame ones, dropping some. The sample holds 150,000 to 200,000 clones, 75% to 95% seen once. Sample: PBMCs. These receptors came from a woman aged 18-30 years in good health and CMV-seropositive.

The chain carries TRBV7-6 and TRBJ1-2; 7 bases agree with TRBD1. The CDR3 spans 15 residues. CDR1 and CDR2 from the germline V gene are SGHVS and FNYEAQ. The ends lost 1 base at V and 4 bases at J; junction bases unmatched: 6. The CDR3 sequence: CASSLGTGGSYGYTF. The DNA of the CDR3 is TGTGCCAGCAGCTTAGGGACAGGAGGGTCCTATGGCTACACCTTC.

This clone was observed many times. The chain joins TRBV6-5 to TRBJ2-2, with 11 positions matching TRBD1. This CDR3 has 15 residues. V dropped 6 bases and J dropped 5; count of bases not matched to a gene: 5. Germline assignment: CDR1 MNHEY and CDR2 SVGAGI. CDR3 coding DNA: TGTGCCAGCAGGTTGGGACAGGGGGAAACCGGGGAGCTGTTTTTT. Translating gives CASRLGQGETGELFF.

This chain connects TRBV7-9 to TRBJ1-3; D not certain. Germline CDR1 is SEHNR and CDR2 is FQNEAQ (reference sequence). Trimming took 4 bases from V and 0 from J, leaving 13 bases between them. The CDR3 has 16 amino acids. In DNA form, the CDR3 reads TGTGCCAGCAGCTCGAGGTCCGAGAGCTCTGGAAACACCATATATTTT. Protein sequence: CASSSRSESSGNTIYF.